The 11 T cell receptor beta chains given below trace back to one sample, sequenced in a study of early T cells in non-severe SARS-CoV-2 infection. TCRdb redid the calling of the 5' RACE reads with MiXCR, one entry per CDR3 protein. The repertoire holds about 18,000 distinct CDR3 sequences, with under 7.5% as singletons. The sample taken for sequencing was whole blood. The receptors shown here come from an adult who was a healthcare worker with PCR-confirmed SARS-CoV-2 infection or an uninfected control (not recorded which).

CDR3 protein: CASSPVVTQYF. As DNA, the CDR3 is TGTGCCAGCAGCCCAGTTGTTACGCAGTATTTT. The rearrangement joins TRBV7-9 to TRBJ2-3; D unresolved. CDR1 SEHNR and CDR2 FQNEAQ come from the germline V gene (reference sequence). With 5 bases removed from V and 8 bases from J, the gap between germline ends came to 8 bases. This CDR3 has 11 residues.

By sample fraction, this clonotype is medium-sized. The CDR3 DNA reads as TGTGCCAGCAGCTTAGCGGGCCGGGTATGGAACAATGAGCAGTTCTTC. This gives the protein CASSLAGRVWNNEQFF. The chain is built from TRBV7-8 and TRBJ2-1; D is unclear. The CDR3 contains 16 residues. Germline V lookup: CDR1 SGHVS, CDR2 FQNEAQ. The V and J ends lost 0 bases and 5 bases respectively, with 14 bases between them.

This clonotype was counted many times. The CDR3 nucleotides read TGTGCCAGCAGCTTAGGTCGGGCGACCTATAATTCACCCCTCCACTTT. It codes for CASSLGRATYNSPLHF. V and J are TRBV7-9 and TRBJ1-6; the D is unclear. CDR1 and CDR2 (germline): SEHNR, FQNEAQ (reference sequence). This CDR3 has 16 amino acids. With 1 base removed from V and 2 bases from J, the gap between germline ends came to 9 bases. The entire variable domain, with the rest obtained from reference TRBV7-9 and TRBJ1-6, is as follows: DTGVSQNPRHKITKRGQNVTFRCDPISEHNRLYWYRQTLGQGPEFLTYFQNEAQLEKSRLLSDRFSAERPKGSFSTLEIQRTEQGDSAMYLCASSLGRATYNSPLHFGNGTRLTVT.

The chain employs TRBV7-3 and TRBJ2-1; D might be TRBD2 (6 bases). The CDR3 totals 16 residues. In germline, CDR1 is SGHTA, CDR2 FQGTGA. Trimming shortened V by 5 bases and J by 6 bases, and 20 bases separated the two germline ends. CDR3 in amino acids: CASSGPGSPTLNEQFF. CDR3 bases: TGTGCCAGCAGCGGTCCCGGGAGCCCCACCCTCAATGAGCAGTTCTTC.

This clonotype has a count of ten or more. The chain uses TRBV20-1 and TRBJ2-1, with 10 bases matching TRBD2. CDR1 is DFQATT and CDR2 is SNEGSKA in the germline V gene (reference sequence). This CDR3 is 15 amino acids long. J gave up 0 bases and V 6 bases, and 5 bases lay outside the gene matches. CDR3 DNA sequence: TGCAGTGCAAAGCGGGAGGGAAGCTCCTACAATGAGCAGTTCTTC. It translates to CSAKREGSSYNEQFF.

This clonotype was seen repeatedly, ten times or more. This chain uses TRBV28 with TRBJ2-7, with a tentative D call TRBD2 (5 bases). Between the trimmed V and J ends, which lost 5 bases and 2 bases, there was a span of 13 bases. This CDR3 is built from 14 residues. Germline CDR1 is MDHEN and CDR2 is SYDVKM. CDR3 coding DNA: TGTGCCAGCAGTGGACTCAGGCGGCCCTACGAGCAGTACTTC. Translated, it gives CASSGLRRPYEQYF.

This clonotype was detected many times. The V and J genes are TRBV6-4 and TRBJ2-3, with 9 nucleotides matching TRBD2. The J segment lost 3 bases and the V segment lost 5 bases, leaving 9 bases of the junction unmatched. Germline V lookup: CDR1 MRHNA, CDR2 SNTAGT. The CDR3 loop spans 16 amino acids. The CDR3, as DNA: TGTGCCAGCAGTATCTCGGCGGGAGGGCGGACAGATACGCAGTATTTT. Translated, it gives CASSISAGGRTDTQYF.

This clonotype was seen repeatedly, ten times or more. The chain combines TRBV11-2 with TRBJ2-6; D call uncertain. There are 18 residues in the CDR3. Germline CDR1 is SGHAT and CDR2 is FQNNGV. Deletions cut 5 bases from V and 0 bases from J, with 17 bases between. The CDR3 sequence is CASSPVIETISGANVLTF. The CDR3 DNA is TGTGCCAGCAGCCCCGTGATAGAAACAATCTCTGGGGCCAACGTCCTGACTTTC.

This clonotype appeared a few times. The CDR3 loop is CASSWGGPNEQFF. In DNA, the CDR3 is TGTGCCAGCAGCTGGGGAGGGCCGAATGAGCAGTTCTTC. The chain joins TRBV5-6 to TRBJ2-1, with TRBD2 identical over 7 bases. V shed 3 bases, J shed 7 bases, and the junction held 4 bases outside the gene matches. Germline V gene lookup returns CDR1 SGHDT and CDR2 YYEEEE. CDR3 size: 13 residues.

This clonotype was observed at least ten times. The V gene is TRBV6-2 or TRBV6-3, the J gene TRBJ1-1; the D is unclear. Germline CDR1 and CDR2: MNHEY and SVGEGT. V was cut by 0 bases and J by 11 bases, with 13 bases left in between. This CDR3 is 13 amino acids long. This CDR3 reads CASSYSSTAEAFF. DNA of the CDR3: TGTGCCAGCAGTTACTCGAGTACTGCGGAGGCTTTCTTT.

The chain combines TRBV7-9 with TRBJ1-1; D may be TRBD1 (5 bases). Looked up from germline, CDR1 is SEHNR and CDR2 is FQNEAQ (reference sequence). Trimming pared 6 bases from V and 4 bases from J, leaving 15 bases between. The CDR3 length is 14 residues. The CDR3 nucleotides are TGTGCCAGCAGTCAATCCGGGGGAATCACTGAAGCTTTCTTT. Translated, it gives CASSQSGGITEAFF.